The 27 T cell receptor beta chains presented below share a single source sample, sequenced in a study of blood T cells in healthy people across ages. Then a second PCR, running roughly 7 to 11 cycles, was carried out with a sample-barcoded 5' primer and a J-beta primer mix. MiXCR, run by TCRdb on the 5' RACE reads, gives a single entry per CDR3 protein. Here the sample spans about 680,000 distinct CDR3 sequences, 49% being singletons. What was sequenced was blood. These receptors all stem from a woman in her fifties or sixties in good health.

This sequence joins TRBV29-1 and TRBJ2-7; TRBD2 aligns across 8 bases. Germline V gene sequence: CDR1 SQVTM, CDR2 ANQGSEA. J gave up 3 bases and V 7 bases, and 8 bases lay outside the gene matches. CDR3 length: 13 amino acids. CDR3 sequence: CSATTGTSYEQYF. Here the CDR3 DNA reads TGCAGCGCCACAACAGGGACTAGCTACGAGCAGTACTTC.

The chain couples TRBV20-1 to TRBJ2-3; 7 nucleotides line up with TRBD2. The CDR3 has 19 residues. CDR1 is DFQATT and CDR2 is SNEGSKA in the germline V gene (reference sequence). The V and J ends lost 1 base and 0 bases, in that order; junction bases with no gene match: 16. The CDR3 nucleotides are TGCAGTGCTAGAGGTGTTGCGAGCGGGAAACCTTCTAGCACAGATACGCAGTATTTT. It is translated as CSARGVASGKPSSTDTQYF.

This sequence joins TRBV24-1 and TRBJ2-5; D possibly uses TRBD1 or TRBD2 (5 bases each). This CDR3 spans 15 amino acids. The V and J ends lost 3 bases and 1 base respectively, with 11 bases between them. Germline CDR1 KGHDR, CDR2 SFDVKD. For the CDR3, the DNA is TGTGCCACCAGTGATGCCGGGACGGCCCAAGAGACCCAGTACTTC. It codes for CATSDAGTAQETQYF.

As regards this clonotype: A read error may explain this, as a much larger clone is one base away. V gene TRBV7-9 combines with J gene TRBJ2-5; 11 bases agree with TRBD2. Germline assignment: CDR1 SEHNR and CDR2 FQNEAQ (reference sequence). The CDR3 covers 16 residues. V dropped 5 bases and J dropped 10; count of bases not matched to a gene: 15. The CDR3 sequence is CASSPARLAGISDQYF. The CDR3 bases are TGTGCCAGCAGCCCTGCGAGACTAGCGGGAATATCCGACCAGTACTTC. The variable domain in full, completed from reference TRBV7-9 and TRBJ2-5, reads DTGVSQNPRHKITKRGQNVTFRCDPISEHNRLYWYRQTLGQGPEFLTYFQNEAQLEKSRLLSDRFSAERPKGSFSTLEIQRTEQGDSAMYLCASSPARLAGISDQYFGPGTRLLVL.

There are a few counts of this clonotype. The V gene is TRBV20-1, the J gene TRBJ2-7, with D maybe TRBD1 (6 bases). The V end lost 0 bases, the J end lost 4 bases, and 13 bases lay between the germline ends. Germline V gene sequence: CDR1 DFQATT, CDR2 SNEGSKA (reference sequence). The CDR3 consists of 14 residues. CDR3 amino acids: CSARDQTGRYEQYF. Written as DNA, the CDR3 is TGCAGTGCTAGAGACCAAACAGGGAGATACGAGCAGTACTTC.

The chain carries TRBV20-1 and TRBJ1-2, with a weak D call TRBD1 (5 bases). From germline, CDR1 is DFQATT and CDR2 SNEGSKA (reference sequence). The CDR3 consists of 14 residues. The V end lost 6 bases, the J end lost 8 bases, and 22 bases lay between the germline ends. The CDR3 DNA sequence: TGCAGTGCGGGCGGGGGTCCAACTCTCCCGGGCTACACCTTC. Translating it yields CSAGGGPTLPGYTF.

CDR3 sequence: CSYSDSGRTGEQFF. In nucleotides, the CDR3 is TGCAGCTACAGTGATAGCGGGAGGACGGGTGAGCAGTTCTTC. This sequence joins TRBV20-1 and TRBJ2-1; 10 bases map to TRBD2. This CDR3 spans 14 amino acids. The germline V gene has CDR1 DFQATT and CDR2 SNEGSKA (reference sequence).

V is TRBV4-2 and J is TRBJ2-4; D not resolved. The DNA end is more similar to TRBJ2-7, so the J call may be wrong. This CDR3 spans 13 amino acids. Germline loops: CDR1 LGHNA, CDR2 YNFKEQ. CDR3 sequence reads: CASSQATTYEQYF. In DNA, the CDR3 is TGTGCCAGCAGCCAAGCCACTACCTACGAGCAGTACTTC.

This clonotype has a handful of counts. CDR3 sequence reads: CASSLSHGDRGGTQYF. The CDR3 bases are TGTGCCAGCAGCTTAAGTCACGGGGACAGGGGAGGGACCCAGTACTTC. The chain recombines TRBV7-2 with TRBJ2-5; TRBD1 aligns across 10 bases. J gave up 7 bases and V 2 bases, and 10 bases lay outside the gene matches. The CDR3 extends over 16 amino acids. Germline V gene sequence: CDR1 SGHTA, CDR2 FQGNSA.

The chain employs TRBV29-1 and TRBJ1-1; D possibly corresponds to TRBD1 (6 bases). The CDR3 length is 13 residues. Germline lookup yields CDR1 SQVTM and CDR2 ANQGSEA. V lost 4 bases and J lost 1, with 10 bases in between. CDR3 coding DNA: TGCAGCGTTGCACAGGGTAGGAACACTGAAGCTTTCTTT. Translated: CSVAQGRNTEAFF. Based on the CDR3 plus reference TRBV29-1 and TRBJ1-1, the full variable domain is SAVISQKPSRDICQRGTSLTIQCQVDSQVTMMFWYRQQPGQSLTLIATANQGSEATYESGFVIDKFPISRPNLTFSTLTVSNMSPEDSSIYLCSVAQGRNTEAFFGQGTRLTVV.

This chain joins TRBV7-8 and TRBJ2-7; D might be TRBD2 (6 bases). With the DNA end fitting TRBJ2-5 better, the J assignment may be wrong. Germline V lookup: CDR1 SGHVS, CDR2 FQNEAQ. The CDR3 spans 17 residues. CDR3 in DNA: TGTGCCAGCAGCCCCCTTGGGGGGAGCTTTGGGTTAGAGACCCAGTACTTC. Its translation: CASSPLGGSFGLETQYF.

The V and J genes are TRBV5-1 and TRBJ2-3, with D maybe TRBD2 (7 bases). This CDR3 region has 18 residues. Germline V gene lookup returns CDR1 SGHRS and CDR2 YFSETQ. V dropped 4 bases and J dropped 4 bases, with 25 bases sitting between them. CDR3 region: CASSARARKGGSADTQYF. The CDR3 DNA follows: TGCGCCAGCAGCGCTAGGGCCCGTAAGGGGGGGTCGGCAGATACGCAGTATTTT.

This clonotype came up a few times. The chain uses TRBV30 and TRBJ2-2, with D perhaps being TRBD1 or TRBD2 (5 bases each). This CDR3 spans 16 amino acids. The V gene's germline CDR1 is GTSNPN and CDR2 SVGIG (reference sequence). V lost 8 bases, J lost 6 bases, and 25 bases lay in between. DNA for the CDR3: TGTGCCAGACATTCCAGGGAAGAGGGGCGGGCCGGGGAGCTGTTTTTT. Amino acid sequence: CARHSREEGRAGELFF.

This clonotype was observed a handful of times. The chain recombines TRBV7-9 with TRBJ1-1, with D tentatively TRBD1 (5 bases). CDR1 is SEHNR and CDR2 is FQNEAQ in the germline V gene (reference sequence). CDR3 length equals 13 residues. Trimming took 11 bases from V and 1 from J, leaving 14 bases between them. CDR3 amino acids: CASKRGSNTEAFF. CDR3 DNA sequence: TGTGCCTCCAAGCGGGGCTCGAACACTGAAGCTTTCTTT.

This clonotype showed up just a few times. This chain joins TRBV4-3 and TRBJ2-7, with TRBD2 matching 8 bases. The length of the CDR3 is 14 residues. Per germline, CDR1 LGHNA and CDR2 YSLEER. After removal of 6 bases from V and 2 bases from J, the junction contained 6 bases not matched to a gene. This chain's CDR3 is CASSPSGSTYEQYF. CDR3 coding DNA: TGCGCCAGCAGTCCTAGCGGGTCCACCTACGAGCAGTACTTC.

The V gene is TRBV9, the J gene TRBJ2-7; tentatively, D is TRBD2 (5 bases). This CDR3 comprises 14 residues. Per the germline V gene, CDR1 is SGDLS and CDR2 is YYNGEE. The V end lost 2 bases, the J end lost 3 bases, and 12 bases lay between the germline ends. This CDR3 is CASSVGRTVYEQYF. CDR3 nucleotides: TGTGCCAGCAGCGTGGGTCGGACTGTCTACGAGCAGTACTTC.

V is TRBV7-2 and J is TRBJ2-5; 9 bases are a match to TRBD2. With 2 bases clipped from V and 4 bases from J, the junction kept 8 bases outside the gene matches. The CDR3 is 16 residues long. Looked up from germline, CDR1 is SGHTA and CDR2 is FQGNSA. CDR3: CASSLHSGRGLETQYF. DNA for the CDR3: TGTGCCAGCAGCTTACATAGCGGGAGAGGTTTAGAGACCCAGTACTTC.

This clonotype was picked up many times. The V and J genes are TRBV2 and TRBJ2-1; tentatively, D is TRBD2 (6 bases). The CDR3 has 13 residues. Trimming took off 7 bases at V and 3 bases at J, with 10 bases between the two ends. Germline values: CDR1 SNHLY, CDR2 FYNNEI. As DNA, the CDR3 is TGTGCCAGCATCCGGACTAACTACAATGAGCAGTTCTTC. It specifies CASIRTNYNEQFF.

This clonotype has just one count. The chain combines TRBV7-2 with TRBJ2-5; a possible D gene is TRBD1 (6 bases). With the DNA end fitting TRBJ2-7 better, the J assignment may be wrong. Per germline, CDR1 SGHTA and CDR2 FQGNSA. This CDR3 has 14 residues. CDR3 protein: CASSLTGFAYEQYF. The CDR3 DNA reads TGTGCCAGCAGCCTAACAGGGTTTGCTTACGAGCAGTACTTC.

The chain links TRBV27 to TRBJ2-7; the match to TRBD2 covers 14 bases. The trim removed 2 bases at V and 6 bases at J, leaving 6 bases unmatched. The CDR3 sequence is 16 residues long. Germline V gene data show CDR1 as MNHEY and CDR2 as SMNVEV (reference sequence). The DNA for the CDR3 is TGTGCCAGCAGTTTACGGGGACTAGCGGGAGATCTCGAGCAGTACTTC. Translated, it gives CASSLRGLAGDLEQYF.

The gene calls are TRBV20-1 and TRBJ2-1; D could derive from TRBD1 or TRBD2 (6 bases each). CDR3 length: 18 amino acids. V was cut by 5 bases and J by 9 bases, with 32 bases left in between. Germline CDR1 DFQATT, CDR2 SNEGSKA (reference sequence). The CDR3 reads CSALSSRFGAGVGGEQFF. For the CDR3, the DNA is TGCAGTGCTCTCTCCTCTAGGTTCGGAGCGGGCGTAGGGGGTGAGCAGTTCTTC.

The chain uses TRBV9 and TRBJ2-6, with TRBD1 matching 9 bases. The CDR3 consists of 18 residues. Germline V gives CDR1 SGDLS, CDR2 YYNGEE. Trimming at V came to 0 bases and at J to 3 bases, leaving 7 bases not matched to a gene. The CDR3 DNA follows: TGTGCCAGCAGCGTAGCTCCCGGGACAGGGAATGGGGCCAACGTCCTGACTTTC. Protein: CASSVAPGTGNGANVLTF.

The rearrangement joins TRBV11-1 to TRBJ2-5; TRBD1 or TRBD2 may be the D gene (5 bases each). The CDR3 length is 14 residues. Between the trimmed V and J ends, which lost 5 bases and 4 bases, there was a span of 14 bases. Germline CDR1 SGHAT, CDR2 FQDESV (reference sequence). Here the CDR3 reads CASSVEGRGETQYF. The CDR3 DNA reads TGTGCCAGCAGCGTCGAGGGGCGTGGAGAGACCCAGTACTTC.

V and J are TRBV30 and TRBJ2-6; D gene ambiguous. Germline CDR1 GTSNPN, CDR2 SVGIG (reference sequence). The CDR3 totals 15 residues. Between the trimmed V and J ends, which lost 2 bases and 0 bases, there was a span of 8 bases. CDR3 sequence reads: CAWSRADSGANVLTF. DNA for the CDR3: TGTGCCTGGAGTCGGGCTGACTCTGGGGCCAACGTCCTGACTTTC.

V is TRBV7-2 and J is TRBJ1-2; TRBD1 matches 8 bases. The germline CDR1 and CDR2 sequences are SGHTA and FQGNSA. There are 14 residues in the CDR3. V lost 2 bases, J lost 8 bases, and 7 bases stayed unmatched. The CDR3 bases are TGTGCCAGCAGCTTATCAGACAGGGGATTCGGCTACACCTTC. Translation: CASSLSDRGFGYTF.

On this clonotype itself: Just one base apart from a much larger clone, this may be a read error. The J gene is TRBJ2-5, the V gene TRBV5-1, with TRBD1 as a possible D gene (6 bases). TRBJ2-7 matches the DNA end more closely, so the J call is doubtful. The CDR3 covers 15 residues. Germline V gene lookup returns CDR1 SGHRS and CDR2 YFSETQ. Written as DNA, the CDR3 is TGCGCCAGCAGCTTTCCGACAGGCCGACCCTACGAGCAGTACTTC. It encodes CASSFPTGRPYEQYF.

The gene calls are TRBV7-9 and TRBJ2-6; tentatively, D is TRBD2 (5 bases). The germline V gene has CDR1 SEHNR and CDR2 FQNEAQ (reference sequence). The CDR3 loop spans 16 amino acids. The V end was cut by 1 base, the J end by 6 bases, with 13 bases between. The CDR3 spells CASSLVGGGEANVLTF. In DNA form, the CDR3 reads TGTGCCAGCAGCTTAGTAGGTGGAGGTGAGGCCAACGTCCTGACTTTC. The full variable domain, completed using reference TRBV7-9 and TRBJ2-6, is DTGVSQNPRHKITKRGQNVTFRCDPISEHNRLYWYRQTLGQGPEFLTYFQNEAQLEKSRLLSDRFSAERPKGSFSTLEIQRTEQGDSAMYLCASSLVGGGEANVLTFGAGSRLTVL.